The T cell receptor beta chain described here comes from a study of cytomegalovirus exposure and HLA in healthy donors. Study-wide results and limits: While the bulk of TCR sequences proved rare, some public TCRs turned up in many donors. Three chains tied to CMV proved CMV antigen-specific in vitro.

The assay was immunoSEQ multiplex PCR, and TCRdb's table has in-frame clones only and misses some. The sample carries fewer than 200,000 clones, around nine tenths recorded once. The V segment lost 6 bases and the J segment 5 bases; nucleotides outside the gene matches: 2. The CDR3 has 13 residues. CDR1 and CDR2 (germline): PRHDT, FYEKMQ (reference sequence). Regarding this clone: Antigen unknown.

This clonotype was sampled from a man aged 25 to 40 in good health and CMV-seropositive. Sequencing used PBMCs. The J gene is TRBJ1-2, the V gene TRBV13; 11 bases agree with TRBD1. CDR3 loop: CASRGDRGYGYTF. The CDR3 DNA follows: TGTGCCAGCAGAGGGGACAGGGGGTATGGCTACACCTTC.